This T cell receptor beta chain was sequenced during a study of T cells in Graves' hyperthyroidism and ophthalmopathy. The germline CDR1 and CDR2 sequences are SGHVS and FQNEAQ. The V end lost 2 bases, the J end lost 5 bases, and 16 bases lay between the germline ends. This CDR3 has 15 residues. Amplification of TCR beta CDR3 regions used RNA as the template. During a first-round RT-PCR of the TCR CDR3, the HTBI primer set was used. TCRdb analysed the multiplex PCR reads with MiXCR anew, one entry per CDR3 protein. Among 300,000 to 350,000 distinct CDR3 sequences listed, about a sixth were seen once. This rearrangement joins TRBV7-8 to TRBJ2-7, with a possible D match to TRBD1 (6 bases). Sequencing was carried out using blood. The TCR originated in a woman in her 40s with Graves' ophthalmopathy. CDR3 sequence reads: CASSLITGSFNEQYF. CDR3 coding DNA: TGTGCCAGCAGCTTAATAACAGGGAGCTTCAACGAGCAGTACTTC.